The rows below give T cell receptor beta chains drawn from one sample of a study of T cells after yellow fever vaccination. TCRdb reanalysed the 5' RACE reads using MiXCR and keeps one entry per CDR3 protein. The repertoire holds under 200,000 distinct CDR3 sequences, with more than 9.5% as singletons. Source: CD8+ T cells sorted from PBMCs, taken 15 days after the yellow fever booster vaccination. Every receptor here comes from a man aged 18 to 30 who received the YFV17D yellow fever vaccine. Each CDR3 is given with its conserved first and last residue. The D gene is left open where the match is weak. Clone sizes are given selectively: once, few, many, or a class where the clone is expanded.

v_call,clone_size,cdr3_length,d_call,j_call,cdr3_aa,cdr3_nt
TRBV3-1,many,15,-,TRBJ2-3,CASSQGVVGTDTQYF,TGTGCCAGCAGCCAGGGAGTAGTTGGCACAGATACGCAGTATTTT
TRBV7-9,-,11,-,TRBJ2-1,CASSLSAEQFF,TGTGCCAGCAGCCTGTCCGCTGAGCAGTTCTTC
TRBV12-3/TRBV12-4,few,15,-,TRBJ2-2,CASTPSSLGTGELFF,TGTGCCAGCACGCCTTCGTCCCTTGGCACCGGGGAGCTGTTTTTT
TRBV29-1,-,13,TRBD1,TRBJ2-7,CSAFGQDAYEQYF,TGCAGCGCCTTCGGACAGGACGCCTACGAGCAGTACTTC
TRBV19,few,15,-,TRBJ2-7,CASSIAPGLDYEQYF,TGTGCCAGTAGTATAGCCCCGGGACTGGACTACGAGCAGTACTTC
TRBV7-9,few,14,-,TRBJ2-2,CASRSPKGSGELFF,TGTGCCAGCAGGTCGCCCAAGGGGTCCGGGGAGCTGTTTTTT
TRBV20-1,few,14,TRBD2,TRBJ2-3,CSARPTSGADTQYF,TGCAGTGCGAGACCCACTAGCGGGGCGGATACGCAGTATTTT
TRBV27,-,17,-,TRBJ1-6,CASSPPGRRSYNSPLHF,TGTGCCAGCAGTCCGCCGGGGCGCCGCTCCTATAATTCACCCCTCCACTTT
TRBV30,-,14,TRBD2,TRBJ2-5,CAWAGTSLKETQYF,TGTGCCTGGGCCGGGACTAGCCTTAAAGAGACCCAGTACTTC
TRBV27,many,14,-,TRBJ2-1,CASTGGTSLDRQFF,TGTGCCAGCACAGGCGGGACTTCCCTAGATCGGCAGTTCTTC
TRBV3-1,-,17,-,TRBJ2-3,CASSPRTAGLYTDTQYF,TGTGCCAGCAGCCCCCGGACAGCGGGGCTATACACAGATACGCAGTATTTT
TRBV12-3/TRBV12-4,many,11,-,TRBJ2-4,CASSFTNIQYF,TGTGCCAGCAGTTTTACGAACATTCAGTACTTC
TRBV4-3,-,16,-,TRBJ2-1,CASSQDPSRGGNEQFF,TGCGCCAGCAGCCAAGATCCGAGCCGAGGGGGGAATGAGCAGTTCTTC
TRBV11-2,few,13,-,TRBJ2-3,CASTPDNTDTQYF,TGTGCCAGCACTCCGGACAACACAGATACGCAGTATTTT
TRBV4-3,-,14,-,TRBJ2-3,CATGRDRYTDTQYF,TGCGCCACCGGAAGGGACCGCTACACAGATACGCAGTATTTT
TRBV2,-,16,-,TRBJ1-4,CASSSADGEANEKLFF,TGTGCCAGCAGTTCCGCCGACGGGGAAGCTAATGAAAAACTGTTTTTT
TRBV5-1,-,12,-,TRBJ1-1,CASSISNTEAFF,TGCGCCAGCAGCATTAGTAACACTGAAGCTTTCTTT
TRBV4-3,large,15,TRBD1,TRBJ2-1,CASSQGTGGYNEQFF,TGCGCCAGCAGCCAAGGGACAGGGGGCTACAATGAGCAGTTCTTC
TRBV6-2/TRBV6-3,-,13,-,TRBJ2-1,CASSYIVYNEQFF,TGTGCCAGCAGTTATATAGTTTACAATGAGCAGTTCTTC
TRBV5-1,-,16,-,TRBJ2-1,CASSLLFASTYNEQFF,TGCGCCAGCAGCTTGTTGTTCGCCTCCACCTACAATGAGCAGTTCTTC